Listed here is a single T cell receptor (beta chain). Its antigen remains unknown. V shed 3 bases, J shed 4 bases, and the junction held 6 bases outside the gene matches. The CDR3 sequence is 15 residues long. Germline assignment: CDR1 KGHSH and CDR2 LQKENI. The PCR was carried out with 60 Vbeta primers and 13 Jbeta primers. This table comes from immunoSEQ multiplex PCR, and its TCRdb copy is limited to in-frame clones, with some not included. The sample records 150,000 to 200,000 clones, approximately 81% being singletons. The sample originates from a study of cytomegalovirus exposure and HLA in healthy donors. Study-level points and caveats: The classifier was said to identify cytomegalovirus status with high specificity and sensitivity.

Unrecorded immune exposure was likely among donors, who were nominally healthy when sampled. The J gene is TRBJ1-1, the V gene TRBV18, with 9 bases fitting TRBD1. The sequence came from a man in his fifties or sixties in good health and CMV-seropositive. The source material was PBMCs. The DNA of the CDR3 is TGTGCCAGCTCACCGCCGGGACAGGGTGGCACTGAAGCTTTCTTT. Residues: CASSPPGQGGTEAFF.